The TCR beta chain described here comes from a study of regulatory T cells in long-lasting Graves disease. V lost 3 bases, J lost 3 bases, and 18 bases lay in between. CDR1 and CDR2 from the germline V gene are MDHEN and SYDVKM. The CDR3 is made up of 16 amino acids. Libraries of TCR beta came from iRepertoire HTBI primers plus Arm-PCR of CDR3 regions. MiXCR was run by TCRdb on the multiplex PCR reads, yielding one entry per CDR3 protein. The data hold 350,000 to 500,000 distinct CDR3 sequences, with 14% observed a single time. Described time point: newly diagnosed GD, antithyroid drugs for less than 3 months. PBMC RNA served as the TCR library source. Another study also made use of these data, one on T cells in Graves' hyperthyroidism and ophthalmopathy. That work contributes: Absent ophthalmopathy progression within 18 months defined stable Graves' hyperthyroidism. Primed by the HTBI set, a first-round RT-PCR was run on the TCR CDR3.

This sequence originates from a woman in her 50s with Graves disease. The input for sequencing was peripheral blood mononuclear cells (PBMCs), taken at new diagnosis, from a patient treated with antithyroid drugs. This chain links TRBV28 with TRBJ2-7; D uncertain. The CDR3 region has the DNA TGTGCCAGCAGTTTCCGCCCCCGTCGACAAATCTACGAGCAGTACTTC. Residues: CASSFRPRRQIYEQYF.